Given below is one TCR beta chain in context. The sample belongs to a study of control samples from healthy donors and cancer patients. Sequenced by immunoSEQ multiplex PCR; TCRdb stores in-frame clones only, minus some. The table has 130,000 to 150,000 clones, just under 95% seen once. Germline V CDR1 and CDR2: SNHLY, FYNNEI. This CDR3 has 12 residues. V dropped 3 bases and J dropped 3 bases, with 3 bases sitting between them. V usage is TRBV2 and J usage is TRBJ1-3; D is ambiguous. Sequencing was done on a sample of PBMCs. The TCR sequence derives from a man in his sixties with colorectal cancer. The CDR3 nucleotides are TGTGCCAGCAGTGACAGTGGAAACACCATATATTTT. Translating it yields CASSDSGNTIYF.